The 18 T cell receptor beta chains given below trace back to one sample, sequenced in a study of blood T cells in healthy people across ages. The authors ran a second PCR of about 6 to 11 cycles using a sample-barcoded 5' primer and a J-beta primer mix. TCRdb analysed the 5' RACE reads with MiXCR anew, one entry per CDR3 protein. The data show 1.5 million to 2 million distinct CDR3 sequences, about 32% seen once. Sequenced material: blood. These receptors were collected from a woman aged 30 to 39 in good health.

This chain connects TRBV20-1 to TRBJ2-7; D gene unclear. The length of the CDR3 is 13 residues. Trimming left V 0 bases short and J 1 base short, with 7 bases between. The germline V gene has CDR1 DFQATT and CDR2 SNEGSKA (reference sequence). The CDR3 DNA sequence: TGCAGTGCTAGAGAGATCTCTTCCTACGAGCAGTACTTC. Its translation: CSAREISSYEQYF.

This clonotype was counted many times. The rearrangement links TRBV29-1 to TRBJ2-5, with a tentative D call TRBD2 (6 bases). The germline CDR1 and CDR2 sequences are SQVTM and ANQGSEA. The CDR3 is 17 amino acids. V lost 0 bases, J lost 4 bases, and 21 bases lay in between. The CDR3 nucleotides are TGCAGCGTTGAAGATCTTCATGAACGGGAGTTGGTAGAGACCCAGTACTTC. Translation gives CSVEDLHERELVETQYF.

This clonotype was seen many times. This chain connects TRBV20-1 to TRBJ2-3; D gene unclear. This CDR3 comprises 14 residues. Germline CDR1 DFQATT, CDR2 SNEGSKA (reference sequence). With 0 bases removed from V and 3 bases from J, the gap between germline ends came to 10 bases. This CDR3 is CSARETEPTDTQYF. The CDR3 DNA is TGCAGTGCTAGAGAAACGGAGCCTACAGATACGCAGTATTTT.

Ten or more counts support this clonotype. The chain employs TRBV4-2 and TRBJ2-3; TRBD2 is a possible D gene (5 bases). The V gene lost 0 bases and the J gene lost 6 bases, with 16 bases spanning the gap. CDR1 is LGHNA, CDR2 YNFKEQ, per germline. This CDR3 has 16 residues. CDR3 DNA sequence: TGTGCCAGCAGCCAAGAATGGGGAGCCGGAATGGATACGCAGTATTTT. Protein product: CASSQEWGAGMDTQYF.

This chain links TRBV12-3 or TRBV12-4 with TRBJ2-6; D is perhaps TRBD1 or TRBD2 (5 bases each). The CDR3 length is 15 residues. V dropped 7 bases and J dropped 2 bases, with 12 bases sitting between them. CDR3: CASTLRGTGANVLTF. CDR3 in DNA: TGTGCCAGCACCCTGAGGGGCACTGGGGCCAACGTCCTGACTTTC.

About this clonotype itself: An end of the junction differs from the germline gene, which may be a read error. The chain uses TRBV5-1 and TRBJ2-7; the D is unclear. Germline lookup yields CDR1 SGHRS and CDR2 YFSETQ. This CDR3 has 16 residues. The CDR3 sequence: CANSPAGGYNMDEQYF. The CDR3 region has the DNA TGCGCCAACAGCCCAGCCGGTGGCTACAATATGGACGAGCAGTACTTC.

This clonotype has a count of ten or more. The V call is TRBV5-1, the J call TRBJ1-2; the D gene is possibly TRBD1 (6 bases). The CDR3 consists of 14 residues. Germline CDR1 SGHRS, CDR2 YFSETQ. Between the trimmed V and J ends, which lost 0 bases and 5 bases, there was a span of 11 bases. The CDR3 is CASSLEGVRYGYTF. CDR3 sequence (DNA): TGCGCCAGCAGCTTGGAGGGGGTACGGTATGGCTACACCTTC.

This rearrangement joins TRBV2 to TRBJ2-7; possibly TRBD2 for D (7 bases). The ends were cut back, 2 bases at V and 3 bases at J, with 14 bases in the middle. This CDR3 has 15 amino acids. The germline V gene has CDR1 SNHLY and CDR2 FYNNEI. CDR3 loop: CASSEPGASGYEQYF. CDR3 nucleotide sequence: TGTGCCAGCAGTGAACCGGGGGCTAGCGGCTACGAGCAGTACTTC.

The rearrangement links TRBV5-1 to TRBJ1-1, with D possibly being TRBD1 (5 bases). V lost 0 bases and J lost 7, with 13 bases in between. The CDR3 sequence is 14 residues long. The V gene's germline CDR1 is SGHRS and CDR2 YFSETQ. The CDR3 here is CASSLGGVGNEAFF. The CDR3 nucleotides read TGCGCCAGCAGCTTGGGAGGGGTGGGAAATGAAGCTTTCTTT.

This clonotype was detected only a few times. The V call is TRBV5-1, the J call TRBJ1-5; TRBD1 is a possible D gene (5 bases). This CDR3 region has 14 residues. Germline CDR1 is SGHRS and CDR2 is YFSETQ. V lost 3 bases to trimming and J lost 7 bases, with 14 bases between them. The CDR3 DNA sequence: TGCGCCAGCAGCTCCGGCGGTACAGGCCAGCCCCAGCATTTT. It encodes CASSSGGTGQPQHF.

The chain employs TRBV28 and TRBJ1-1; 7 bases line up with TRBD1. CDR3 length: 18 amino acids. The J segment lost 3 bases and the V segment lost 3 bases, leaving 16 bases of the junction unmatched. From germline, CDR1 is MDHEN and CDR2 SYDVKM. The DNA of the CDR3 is TGTGCCAGCAGTTTTCGTAGGGGGCTGACAGTTTACGACACTGAAGCTTTCTTT. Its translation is CASSFRRGLTVYDTEAFF.

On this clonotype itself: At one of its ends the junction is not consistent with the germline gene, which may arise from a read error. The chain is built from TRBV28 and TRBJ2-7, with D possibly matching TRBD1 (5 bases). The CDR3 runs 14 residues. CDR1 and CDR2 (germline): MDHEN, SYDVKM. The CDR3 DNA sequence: TGTACCAGCAGTGTCCAGGGAACCCGCTACGAGCAGTACTTC. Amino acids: CTSSVQGTRYEQYF.

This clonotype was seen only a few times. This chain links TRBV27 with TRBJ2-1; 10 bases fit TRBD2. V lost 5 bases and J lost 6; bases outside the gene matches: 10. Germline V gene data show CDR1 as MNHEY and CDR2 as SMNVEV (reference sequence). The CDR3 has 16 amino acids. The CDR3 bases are TGTGCCAGCAGTAGACAGGGGAGCGGGAGGGGCAATGAGCAGTTCTTC. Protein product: CASSRQGSGRGNEQFF.

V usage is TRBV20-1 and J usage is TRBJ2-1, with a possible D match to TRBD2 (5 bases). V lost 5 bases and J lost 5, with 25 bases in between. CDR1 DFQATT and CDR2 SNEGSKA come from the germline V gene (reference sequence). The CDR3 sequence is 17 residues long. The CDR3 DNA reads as TGCAGTGCTGACAACCCTGCGGTTGGACTCCTCAACAATGAGCAGTTCTTC. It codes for CSADNPAVGLLNNEQFF.

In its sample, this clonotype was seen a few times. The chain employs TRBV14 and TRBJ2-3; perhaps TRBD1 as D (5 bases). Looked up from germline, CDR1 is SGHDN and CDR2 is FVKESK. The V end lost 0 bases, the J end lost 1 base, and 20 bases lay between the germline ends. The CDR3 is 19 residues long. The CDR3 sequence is CASSQERRLAGWRTDTQYF. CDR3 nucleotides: TGTGCCAGCAGCCAAGAGCGCCGGTTAGCAGGGTGGCGCACAGATACGCAGTATTTT.

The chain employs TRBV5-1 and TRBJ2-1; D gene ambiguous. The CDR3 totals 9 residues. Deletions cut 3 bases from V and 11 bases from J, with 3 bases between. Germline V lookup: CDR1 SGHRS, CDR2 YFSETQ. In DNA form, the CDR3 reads TGCGCCAGCAGCTCCAAGCAGTTCTTC. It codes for CASSSKQFF.

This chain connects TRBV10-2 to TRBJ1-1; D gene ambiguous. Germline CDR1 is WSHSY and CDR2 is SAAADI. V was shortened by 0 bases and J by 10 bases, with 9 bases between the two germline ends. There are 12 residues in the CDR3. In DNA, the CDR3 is TGCGCCAGCAGTGAGTCTCTAGCCGGAGCTTTCTTT. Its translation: CASSESLAGAFF.

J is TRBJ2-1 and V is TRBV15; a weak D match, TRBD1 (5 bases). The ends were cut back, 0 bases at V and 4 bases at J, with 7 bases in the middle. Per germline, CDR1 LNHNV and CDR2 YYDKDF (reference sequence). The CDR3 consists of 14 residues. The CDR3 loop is CATSRDQGYNEQFF. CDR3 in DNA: TGTGCCACCAGCAGAGATCAGGGTTACAATGAGCAGTTCTTC.